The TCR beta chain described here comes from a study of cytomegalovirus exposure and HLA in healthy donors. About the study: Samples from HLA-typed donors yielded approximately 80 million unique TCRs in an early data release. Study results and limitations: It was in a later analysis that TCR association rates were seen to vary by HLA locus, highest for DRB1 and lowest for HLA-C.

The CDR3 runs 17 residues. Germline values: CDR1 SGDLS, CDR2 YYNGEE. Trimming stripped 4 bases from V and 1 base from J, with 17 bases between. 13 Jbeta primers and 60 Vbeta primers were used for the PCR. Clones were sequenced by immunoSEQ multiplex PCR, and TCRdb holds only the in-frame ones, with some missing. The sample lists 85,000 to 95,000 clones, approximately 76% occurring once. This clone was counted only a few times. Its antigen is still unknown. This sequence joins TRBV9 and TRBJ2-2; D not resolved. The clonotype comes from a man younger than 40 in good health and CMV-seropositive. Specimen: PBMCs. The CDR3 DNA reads TGTGCCAGCAGCCCCCGGAGACTCTCGGGGAACACCGGGGAGCTGTTTTTT. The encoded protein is CASSPRRLSGNTGELFF.